This T cell receptor beta chain originates from a study of PD-L1 blockade in urothelial cancer. Turning to the study itself: About 90% of the roughly 29 patients were males with bladder-origin urothelial cancer.

Time point noted: peripheral blood 6 weeks after treatment start. This clone was seen only a few times. The CDR3 is 15 residues long. Unmatched junction bases numbered 4, after V lost 4 bases and J lost 1 base. Germline CDR1 SGDLS, CDR2 YYNGEE. Produced via immunoSEQ multiplex PCR; TCRdb's table is partial and in-frame only. Among 65,000 to 85,000 clones, 91% were seen once, and the ten largest hold 0.85% to 0.9%. The source of this sequence is a woman older than 75 with urothelial cancer. The source material was PBMCs, sampled around atezolizumab (anti-PD-L1) treatment. The genes are TRBV9 and TRBJ2-4; 8 bases match TRBD1. The DNA of the CDR3 is TGTGCCAGCAGCCTGACAGGGGATGCCAAAAACATTCAGTACTTC. As protein: CASSLTGDAKNIQYF.